This T cell receptor beta chain derives from a study of shared clonotypes between healthy human individuals. Each sample came from a Caucasian adult donor living in Nashville, Tennessee. With regard to this clone: Other DNA variants within this sample encode the same CDR3.

Sequencing was performed with immunoSEQ multiplex PCR; in TCRdb, only in-frame clones are kept and a portion is missing. The table records roughly 490,000 clones, less than 80% of them present only once. The sequenced sample was PBMCs. The receptor's source is a woman between 40 and 50 years old in good health. Some clones in this sample may be carry-over from other donors' samples.

This CDR3 is CAISDGVGADTQYF. CDR3 sequence (DNA): TGTGCCATCAGTGACGGAGTAGGCGCAGATACGCAGTATTTT. The rearrangement links TRBV10-3 to TRBJ2-3; D is uncertain. V lost 3 bases to trimming and J lost 4 bases, with 11 bases between them. The CDR3 covers 14 residues. Germline CDR1 ENHRY, CDR2 SYGVKD.